Shown below are 25 T cell receptor beta chains from a single sample sequenced in a study of cytotoxic CD8 clonotypes in ibrutinib-treated CLL. Clones were sequenced by immunoSEQ multiplex PCR, and TCRdb holds only the in-frame ones, with some missing. The repertoire holds about 270,000 clones, with less than 85% as singletons. The source was PBMCs, collected at disease progression, from a patient treated with ibrutinib. The receptors derive from a human donor with chronic lymphocytic leukemia.

V usage is TRBV21-1 and J usage is TRBJ2-5; the table's D call, TRBD1, has no DNA check behind it. TRBV21-1 constitutes a pseudogene. The CDR3 length is 16 residues. The CDR3 nucleotides are TGTGCCAGCAGCGGTCCGGGACAAGTGTACCAAGAGACCCAGTACTTC. Protein: CASSGPGQVYQETQYF.

The rearrangement uses TRBV11-2 and TRBJ2-3; tentative D call: TRBD1 (6 bases). V was trimmed by 5 bases and J by 2 bases, leaving 14 bases between them. CDR1 and CDR2 (germline): SGHAT, FQNNGV. The CDR3 runs to 15 residues. Written as DNA, the CDR3 is TGTGCCAGCAGCCCCGGACAGCTTAACACAGATACGCAGTATTTT. Its translation is CASSPGQLNTDTQYF.

J is TRBJ2-3 and V is TRBV9, with 10 bases that match TRBD2. Trimming took 7 bases from V and 2 from J; bases not matched to a gene: 4. The CDR3 extends over 14 amino acids. Germline V gives CDR1 SGDLS, CDR2 YYNGEE. This CDR3 is CASQAGGSTDTQYF. The CDR3 nucleotides are TGTGCCAGCCAAGCGGGAGGGTCCACAGATACGCAGTATTTT.

This clone was seen just once. V is TRBV28 and J is TRBJ2-2; D remains unclear. CDR1 is MDHEN, CDR2 SYDVKM, per germline. The CDR3 runs 14 residues. Deletions cut 2 bases from V and 4 bases from J, with 8 bases between. The CDR3 here is CASSLTSPTGELFF. CDR3 nucleotide sequence: TGTGCCAGCAGTTTAACATCGCCCACCGGGGAGCTGTTTTTT. Supplemented by reference TRBV28 and TRBJ2-2, the full variable domain reads DVKVTQSSRYLVKRTGEKVFLECVQDMDHENMFWYRQDPGLGLRLIYFSYDVKMKEKGDIPEGYSVSREKKERFSLILESASTNQTSMYLCASSLTSPTGELFFGEGSRLTVL.

V and J are TRBV11-3 and TRBJ2-1, with TRBD2 identical over 13 bases. The length of the CDR3 is 18 residues. CDR1 SGHNT and CDR2 YENEEA come from the germline V gene. The trim removed 3 bases at V and 3 bases at J, leaving 8 bases unmatched. The CDR3 DNA is TGTGCCAGCAGCTTCCACGGACTAGCGGGGGACCTCTACAATGAGCAGTTCTTC. Its protein product is CASSFHGLAGDLYNEQFF.

In DNA, the CDR3 is TGCAGCGTTGAAGATTGGGGGACAGGGCCCGGGGAGCTGTTTTTT. The encoded protein is CSVEDWGTGPGELFF. This rearrangement joins TRBV29-1 to TRBJ2-2, with 9 bases aligning to TRBD1. The CDR3 is 15 residues long. With V trimmed by 0 bases and J by 6 bases, 5 bases remained unmatched. Germline CDR1 SQVTM, CDR2 ANQGSEA.

The rearrangement uses TRBV9 and TRBJ2-3; 7 bases agree with TRBD2. This CDR3 contains 16 residues. Germline V gene data show CDR1 as SGDLS and CDR2 as YYNGEE. After removal of 4 bases from V and 2 bases from J, the junction contained 10 bases not matched to a gene. The CDR3 nucleotides are TGTGCCAGCAGCCCCGATTGGGGGGGGTTCACAGATACGCAGTATTTT. Residues: CASSPDWGGFTDTQYF. The full variable domain, completed using reference TRBV9 and TRBJ2-3, is DSGVTQTPKHLITATGQRVTLRCSPRSGDLSVYWYQQSLDQGLQFLIQYYNGEERAKGNILERFSAQQFPDLHSELNLSSLELGDSALYFCASSPDWGGFTDTQYFGPGTRLTVL.

A single count supports this clone. The chain links TRBV7-2 to TRBJ2-7, with D perhaps matching TRBD2 (6 bases). CDR3 length: 13 amino acids. Germline V gene sequence: CDR1 SGHTA, CDR2 FQGNSA. V lost 3 bases, J lost 7 bases, and 13 bases lay in between. In DNA, the CDR3 is TGTGCCAGCAGCTTCGCCGGGACTGTGGAGCAGTACTTC. It yields the protein CASSFAGTVEQYF. Full variable domain (rest looked up from reference TRBV7-2 and TRBJ2-7): GAGVSQSPSNKVTEKGKDVELRCDPISGHTALYWYRQSLGQGLEFLIYFQGNSAPDKSGLPSDRFSAERTGGSVSTLTIQRTQQEDSAVYLCASSFAGTVEQYFGPGTRLTVT.

The chain couples TRBV4-1 to TRBJ2-5; D unclear. Germline V gene lookup returns CDR1 MGHRA and CDR2 YSYEKL. The CDR3 spans 16 residues. V lost 1 base, J lost 0 bases, and 12 bases lay in between. In DNA form, the CDR3 reads TGCGCCAGCAGCCAAGGGGTAATATCGTACCAAGAGACCCAGTACTTC. Residues: CASSQGVISYQETQYF.

The V gene is TRBV9, the J gene TRBJ2-2, with 11 bases identical to TRBD2. The germline V gene encodes CDR1 SGDLS and CDR2 YYNGEE. The CDR3 length is 20 residues. Trimming removed 0 bases from V and 7 bases from J; junction bases left unmatched: 17. The CDR3 reads CASSVDHLSGLAGGGGELFF. DNA of the CDR3: TGTGCCAGCAGCGTAGATCATTTGTCCGGTCTAGCGGGAGGAGGCGGGGAGCTGTTTTTT.

The V and J genes are TRBV7-3 and TRBJ2-2, with D maybe TRBD1 (5 bases). CDR1 and CDR2 (germline): SGHTA, FQGTGA. V was pared by 6 bases and J by 4 bases, with 12 bases between. There are 14 residues in the CDR3. The CDR3 protein is CASRGGQFTGELFF. Here the CDR3 DNA reads TGTGCCAGCAGAGGTGGACAATTCACCGGGGAGCTGTTTTTT. Supplemented by reference TRBV7-3 and TRBJ2-2, the full variable domain reads GAGVSQTPSNKVTEKGKYVELRCDPISGHTALYWYRQSLGQGPEFLIYFQGTGAADDSGLPNDRFFAVRPEGSVSTLKIQRTERGDSAVYLCASRGGQFTGELFFGEGSRLTVL.

The chain joins TRBV9 to TRBJ2-6, with D unclear. V was pared by 0 bases and J by 0 bases, with 4 bases between. CDR1 is SGDLS, CDR2 YYNGEE, per germline. The CDR3 has 15 amino acids. This CDR3 reads CASSVGHSGANVLTF. The CDR3 DNA reads as TGTGCCAGCAGCGTAGGGCACTCTGGGGCCAACGTCCTGACTTTC.

The V call is TRBV19, the J call TRBJ1-5; weak D call: TRBD1 (5 bases). The CDR3 has 14 residues. Looked up from germline, CDR1 is LNHDA and CDR2 is SQIVND (reference sequence). The ends were cut back, 4 bases at V and 3 bases at J, with 10 bases in the middle. As DNA, the CDR3 is TGTGCCAGTAGTACCGTGGGGGTCAATCAGCCCCAGCATTTT. Protein sequence: CASSTVGVNQPQHF. The variable domain in full, with the rest retrieved from reference TRBV19 and TRBJ1-5, is DGGITQSPKYLFRKEGQNVTLSCEQNLNHDAMYWYRQDPGQGLRLIYYSQIVNDFQKGDIAEGYSVSREKKESFPLTVTSAQKNPTAFYLCASSTVGVNQPQHFGDGTRLSIL.

Written as DNA, the CDR3 is TGTGCCATCAGGAACAGGGAATTCACAGATACGCAGTATTTT. Translating gives CAIRNREFTDTQYF. This chain uses TRBV10-3 with TRBJ2-3; perhaps TRBD1 as D (6 bases). Looked up from germline, CDR1 is ENHRY and CDR2 is SYGVKD. V was trimmed by 6 bases and J by 2 bases, leaving 12 bases between them. The CDR3 loop spans 14 amino acids.

The chain has TRBV7-8 and TRBJ1-4; 8 nucleotides match TRBD1. Germline-derived CDR1 and CDR2 are SGHVS and FQNEAQ. Trimming removed 1 base from V and 0 bases from J; junction bases left unmatched: 10. This CDR3 has 19 residues. The CDR3 nucleotides read TGTGCCAGCAGCTTAGTTCCCGGGACAGGTTACGCAACTAATGAAAAACTGTTTTTT. Its translation: CASSLVPGTGYATNEKLFF.

In regard to this clone: The sample carries other DNA sequences with the same CDR3. The chain uses TRBV11-2 and TRBJ2-5; 10 positions match TRBD2. Germline V gene data show CDR1 as SGHAT and CDR2 as FQNNGV. The V segment lost 4 bases and the J segment 5 bases; nucleotides outside the gene matches: 1. The CDR3 contains 13 residues. The CDR3 protein is CASSSTSGETQYF. CDR3 DNA sequence: TGTGCCAGCAGCTCGACTAGCGGGGAGACCCAGTACTTC.

The rearrangement joins TRBV13 to TRBJ1-1, with D unclear. V gave up 5 bases and J gave up 0 bases, with 22 bases separating them. The CDR3 runs to 18 residues. CDR1 and CDR2 (germline): PRHDT, FYEKMQ (reference sequence). CDR3 in DNA: TGTGCCAGCAGCGCCCAGGTTGGGGTCGGGGTGATGAACACTGAAGCTTTCTTT. Amino acids: CASSAQVGVGVMNTEAFF.

V gene TRBV4-2 combines with J gene TRBJ1-2; D is unclear. CDR3 length equals 13 residues. The germline V gene encodes CDR1 LGHNA and CDR2 YNFKEQ. Trimming cost V 1 base and J 8 bases, with 11 bases left between them. Written as DNA, the CDR3 is TGTGCCAGCAGCCAAGGCCAGGCTGGAGGCTACACCTTC. Protein product: CASSQGQAGGYTF.

The gene calls are TRBV9 and TRBJ1-3; a possible D gene is TRBD1 (5 bases). V was trimmed by 0 bases and J by 3 bases, leaving 10 bases between them. Germline CDR1 is SGDLS and CDR2 is YYNGEE. This CDR3 spans 15 amino acids. Here the CDR3 DNA reads TGTGCCAGCAGCGTAGTCGGTACAGGTGGAAACACCATATATTTT. Residues: CASSVVGTGGNTIYF.

This rearrangement joins TRBV7-2 to TRBJ2-2; D possibly corresponds to TRBD2 (6 bases). V was pared by 4 bases and J by 3 bases, with 12 bases between. The CDR3 spans 15 residues. Germline lookup yields CDR1 SGHTA and CDR2 FQGNSA. CDR3: CASSSRRGDTGELFF. For the CDR3, the DNA is TGTGCCAGCAGCTCCCGGCGGGGTGACACCGGGGAGCTGTTTTTT.

V is TRBV29-1 and J is TRBJ2-2; tentative D call: TRBD2 (7 bases). Germline-derived CDR1 and CDR2 are SQVTM and ANQGSEA. The length of the CDR3 is 16 residues. V lost 4 bases, J lost 1 base, and 16 bases lay in between. This CDR3 reads CSVALRGARNTGELFF. The CDR3 DNA follows: TGCAGCGTTGCCCTTCGGGGGGCTAGGAACACCGGGGAGCTGTTTTTT.

The V call is TRBV4-1, the J call TRBJ2-1; D perhaps matches TRBD1 (6 bases). The germline V and J ends were trimmed by 8 bases and 0 bases, with 17 bases remaining between them. This CDR3 spans 16 amino acids. CDR1 and CDR2 from the germline V gene are MGHRA and YSYEKL. The CDR3: CASHGSGQSSYNEQFF. The CDR3 DNA sequence: TGCGCCAGCCACGGCTCCGGACAGAGCTCCTACAATGAGCAGTTCTTC.

This clone was seen a few times. The V gene is TRBV14, the J gene TRBJ2-7; D gene uncertain. V shed 3 bases and J shed 1 base, with 4 bases lying between them. Germline-derived CDR1 and CDR2 are SGHDN and FVKESK. This CDR3 is 12 amino acids long. The chain's CDR3 is CASSQGSYEQYF. The CDR3 DNA reads as TGTGCCAGCAGCCAGGGGTCCTACGAGCAGTACTTC.

The chain carries TRBV5-4 and TRBJ2-3; D not certain. Deletions cut 0 bases from V and 1 base from J, with 15 bases between. CDR1 is SGHNT, CDR2 YYREEE, per germline (reference sequence). The CDR3 runs to 17 residues. CDR3 bases: TGTGCCAGCAGCTTGGGACATAGTATTTTCGGCACAGATACGCAGTATTTT. Protein: CASSLGHSIFGTDTQYF. Supplemented by reference TRBV5-4 and TRBJ2-3, the full variable domain reads ETGVTQSPTHLIKTRGQQVTLRCSSQSGHNTVSWYQQALGQGPQFIFQYYREEENGRGNFPPRFSGLQFPNYSSELNVNALELDDSALYLCASSLGHSIFGTDTQYFGPGTRLTVL.

The chain joins TRBV15 to TRBJ2-1, with 11 bases that match TRBD1. With V trimmed by 4 bases and J by 6 bases, 5 bases remained unmatched. Germline V gene data show CDR1 as LNHNV and CDR2 as YYDKDF (reference sequence). The CDR3 has 15 residues. The CDR3 protein is CATSTRDRGINEQFF. The CDR3, as DNA: TGTGCCACCAGCACCAGGGACAGGGGGATCAATGAGCAGTTCTTC. The variable domain in full, with the rest retrieved from reference TRBV15 and TRBJ2-1, is DAMVIQNPRYQVTQFGKPVTLSCSQTLNHNVMYWYQQKSSQAPKLLFHYYDKDFNNEADTPDNFQSRRPNTSFCFLDIRSPGLGDTAMYLCATSTRDRGINEQFFGPGTRLTVL.